These T cell receptor beta chains were read from a single sample in a study of blood T cell repertoires in COVID-19. Data came from immunoSEQ multiplex PCR; TCRdb stores just in-frame clones and leaves some out. The data contain 200,000 or so clones, 90% to 95% of them singletons. Sample: peripheral blood. The receptor set was obtained from a man in his sixties with COVID-19, enrolled during active disease. Each CDR3 is given with its conserved first and last residue. A D gene is named only where the DNA matches it firmly. Expanded clones are given a class, and other clones once, few, many or no size at all.

size: NA
D: TRBD1
J: TRBJ1-2
V: TRBV5-5
CDR3: CASSPMQGAFGYTF
DNA: TGTGCCAGCAGCCCGATGCAGGGGGCGTTTGGCTACACCTTC

size: NA
D: TRBD2
J: TRBJ2-3
V: TRBV19
CDR3: CASSISGTSGGTSTDTQYF
DNA: TGTGCCAGTAGTATATCCGGGACTAGCGGGGGGACTAGCACAGATACGCAGTATTTT

size: NA
D: NA
J: TRBJ1-6
V: TRBV3-1/TRBV3-2
CDR3: CASSRQVNSPLHF
DNA: TGTGCCAGCAGCCGACAGGTAAATTCACCCCTCCACTTT

size: NA
D: NA
J: TRBJ1-1
V: TRBV18
CDR3: CASSPRSGRTEAFF
DNA: TGTGCCAGCTCACCACGATCAGGGAGGACTGAAGCTTTCTTT

size: NA
D: NA
J: TRBJ2-7
V: TRBV3-1/TRBV3-2
CDR3: CASSQGDTRYEQYF
DNA: TGTGCCAGCAGCCAAGGGGACACCCGCTACGAGCAGTACTTC

size: NA
D: TRBD2
J: TRBJ2-5
V: TRBV6-5
CDR3: CASSKARGVQETQYF
DNA: TGTGCCAGCAGTAAGGCCCGGGGGGTTCAAGAGACCCAGTACTTC

size: NA
D: NA
J: TRBJ1-2
V: TRBV11-2
CDR3: CASSPLRGHGYTF
DNA: TGTGCCAGCAGCCCTCTCCGGGGTCATGGCTACACCTTC

size: NA
D: NA
J: TRBJ2-2
V: TRBV5-4
CDR3: CASRPQLGGGKNTGELFF
DNA: TGTGCCAGCAGGCCTCAATTGGGCGGGGGCAAGAACACCGGGGAGCTGTTTTTT

size: NA
D: TRBD1
J: TRBJ1-2
V: TRBV2
CDR3: CASTEDRSYGYTF
DNA: TGTGCCAGCACCGAGGACAGGAGCTATGGCTACACCTTC

size: NA
D: TRBD2
J: TRBJ2-1
V: TRBV9
CDR3: CASSSAGGPYNEQFF
DNA: TGTGCCAGCAGCTCCGCGGGGGGGCCCTACAATGAGCAGTTCTTC

size: once
D: TRBD1
J: TRBJ1-2
V: TRBV7-7
CDR3: CASSSLLTGGGDGYTF
DNA: TGTGCTAGCAGCTCGCTCCTTACAGGGGGAGGAGATGGCTACACCTTC

size: NA
D: NA
J: TRBJ1-3
V: TRBV3-1/TRBV3-2
CDR3: CASSSAGGTIYF
DNA: TGTGCCAGCAGTTCTGCGGGGGGCACCATATATTTT

size: NA
D: TRBD1
J: TRBJ1-2
V: TRBV12-3/TRBV12-4
CDR3: CASRSGGRGYTF
DNA: TGTGCCAGCAGGTCAGGGGGCCGCGGCTACACCTTC

size: NA
D: TRBD1
J: TRBJ1-5
V: TRBV4-3
CDR3: CASSPYRGINQPQHF
DNA: TGCGCCAGCAGCCCCTACAGGGGTATCAATCAGCCCCAGCATTTT

size: NA
D: NA
J: TRBJ1-1
V: TRBV18
CDR3: CASSALRGSFEAFF
DNA: TGTGCCAGCTCCGCCTTGAGAGGAAGCTTTGAAGCTTTCTTT

size: NA
D: TRBD2
J: TRBJ2-1
V: TRBV6-1
CDR3: CASSDPLLAGEGNEQFF
DNA: TGTGCCAGCAGTGACCCCTTACTAGCGGGAGAGGGCAATGAGCAGTTCTTC

size: NA
D: NA
J: TRBJ1-5
V: TRBV18
CDR3: CASSSRAGGSNQPQHF
DNA: TGTGCCAGCTCAAGTCGGGCGGGAGGCAGCAATCAGCCCCAGCATTTT